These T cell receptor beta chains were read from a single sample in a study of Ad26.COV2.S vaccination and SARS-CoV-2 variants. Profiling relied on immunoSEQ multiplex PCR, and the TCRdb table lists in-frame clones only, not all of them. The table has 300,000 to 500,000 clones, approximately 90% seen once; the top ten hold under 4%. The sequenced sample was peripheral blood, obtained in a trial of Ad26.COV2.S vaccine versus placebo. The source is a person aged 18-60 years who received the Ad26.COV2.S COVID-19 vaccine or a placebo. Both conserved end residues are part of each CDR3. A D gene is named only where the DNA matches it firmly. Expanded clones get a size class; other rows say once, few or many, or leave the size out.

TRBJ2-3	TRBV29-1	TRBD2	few	TGCAGCGTTGATAGGACTAGCGGCACAGATACGCAGTATTTT	CSVDRTSGTDTQYF
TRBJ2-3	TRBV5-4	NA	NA	TGTGCCCCCGGGGTCCTGGGGACAGATACGCAGTATTTT	CAPGVLGTDTQYF
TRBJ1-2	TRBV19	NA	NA	TGTGCCAGTAGCCCGGGACACCTCTATGGCTACACCTTC	CASSPGHLYGYTF
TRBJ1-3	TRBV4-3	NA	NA	TGCGCCAGCAGCCACACAGCTGGAAACACCATATATTTT	CASSHTAGNTIYF
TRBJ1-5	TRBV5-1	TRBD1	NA	TGCGCCAGCCGACAGGGGGCCGGTCAGCCCCAGCATTTT	CASRQGAGQPQHF
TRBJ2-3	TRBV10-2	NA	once	TGCGCCAGCAGTGAGTCTGGGGCGGGAATTAGCACAGATACGCAGTATTTT	CASSESGAGISTDTQYF
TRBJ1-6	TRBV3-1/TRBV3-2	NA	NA	TGTGCCAGCAGCCAAGAATCCGGGACCTATAATTCACCCCTCCACTTT	CASSQESGTYNSPLHF
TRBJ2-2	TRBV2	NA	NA	TGTGCCAGCAGTGGCAGCCTAATGGGCACCGGGGAGCTGTTTTTT	CASSGSLMGTGELFF
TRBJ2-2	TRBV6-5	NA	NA	TGTGCCAGCAGTTACGGGGGGCCGACGAACACCGGGGAGCTGTTTTTT	CASSYGGPTNTGELFF
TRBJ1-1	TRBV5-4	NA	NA	TGTGCCAGCAGCTTGGTCAGAGGGGAGAACACTGAAGCTTTCTTT	CASSLVRGENTEAFF
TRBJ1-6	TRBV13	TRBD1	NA	TGTGCCAGCAGCATCGACAGGGGGCTTGGTAATTCACCCCTCCACTTT	CASSIDRGLGNSPLHF
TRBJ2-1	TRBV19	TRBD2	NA	TGTGCCAGTAGTAGGGGACTAGCGGGGGGGCCTGTCGATGAGCAGTTCTTC	CASSRGLAGGPVDEQFF
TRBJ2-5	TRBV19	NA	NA	TGTGCCAGTAGTATTCAAGCGGCGAAGACCCAGTACTTC	CASSIQAAKTQYF
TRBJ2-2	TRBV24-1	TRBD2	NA	TGTGCCACCAGTGAAGAAGGACTAGCGGACCACACCGGGGAGCTGTTTTTT	CATSEEGLADHTGELFF
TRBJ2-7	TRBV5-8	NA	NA	TGTGCCAGCAGCCTCGGGACACCCTCTACCTACGAGCAGTACTTC	CASSLGTPSTYEQYF
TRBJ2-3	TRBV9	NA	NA	TGTGCCAGCAGCCCCCGGGACTTCAACACAGATACGCAGTATTTT	CASSPRDFNTDTQYF
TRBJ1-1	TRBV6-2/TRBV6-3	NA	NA	TGTGCCAGCAGTTGGACCCAGACTGAAGCTTTCTTT	CASSWTQTEAFF
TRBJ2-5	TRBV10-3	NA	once	TGTGCCATCAGTGATCCGCAAGAGACCCAGTACTTC	CAISDPQETQYF
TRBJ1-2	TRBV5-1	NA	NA	TGCGCCAGCAGCTTGGATGTGGATAACTATGGCTACACCTTC	CASSLDVDNYGYTF
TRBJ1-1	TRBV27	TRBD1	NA	TGTGCCAGCACCCAATCTCGACAGGGGATTATCGTGAACACTGAAGCTTTCTTT	CASTQSRQGIIVNTEAFF
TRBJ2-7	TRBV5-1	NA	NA	TGCGCCAGCAGCTTGGGAACCGAGAACTACGAGCAGTACTTC	CASSLGTENYEQYF
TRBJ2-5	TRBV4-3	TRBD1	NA	TGCGCCAGCAGCCAAGTTTCGGCAGGGGGTCGAGAGACCCAGTACTTC	CASSQVSAGGRETQYF
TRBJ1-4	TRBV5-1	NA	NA	TGCGCCAGCAGCTTGCGTAGTCCTTCTAATGAAAAACTGTTTTTT	CASSLRSPSNEKLFF
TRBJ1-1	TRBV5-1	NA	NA	TGCGCCAGCAGCTTGTTCGACGGGGCGAACACTGAAGCTTTCTTT	CASSLFDGANTEAFF
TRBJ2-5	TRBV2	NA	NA	TGTGCCAACCGGGACAACCAAGAGACCCAGTACTTC	CANRDNQETQYF
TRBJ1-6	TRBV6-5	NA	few	TGTGCCAGCAGGTCGGGGAACGATAATTCACCCCTCCACTTT	CASRSGNDNSPLHF
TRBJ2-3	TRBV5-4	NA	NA	TGTGCCAGCAGCCTCGACCTCCGGGGAGATACGCAGTATTTT	CASSLDLRGDTQYF
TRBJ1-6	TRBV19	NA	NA	TGTGCCAGTAGTATCACTCAGTTAAATTCACCCCTCCACTTT	CASSITQLNSPLHF
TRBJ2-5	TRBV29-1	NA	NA	TGCAGCGTTGAAAAGACAGCGACGGAGACCCAGTACTTC	CSVEKTATETQYF
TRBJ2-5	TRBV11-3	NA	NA	TGTGCCAGCAGCATTAGCCGTCAAGAGACCCAGTACTTC	CASSISRQETQYF
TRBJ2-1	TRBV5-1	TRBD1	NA	TGCGCCAGCAGCGCTGCCGGGGCAGTGGGACAGGTCGAGCAGTTCTTC	CASSAAGAVGQVEQFF